The 32 T cell receptor beta chains given below trace back to one sample, sequenced in a study of blood T cell repertoires in COVID-19. Sequencing used immunoSEQ multiplex PCR; TCRdb keeps in-frame clones, though not all of them. The sample has some 350,000 clones, 85% to 90% seen once. Source material: peripheral blood. The source of these receptors is a woman aged 50 to 65 with COVID-19, enrolled during active disease.

CDR3 nucleotide sequence: TGCGCCAGCAGCCAAGATGAGTACGGGAACCAGCCCCAGCATTTT. Amino acid sequence: CASSQDEYGNQPQHF. This chain uses TRBV4-3 with TRBJ1-5; D call uncertain. Between the trimmed V and J ends, which lost 0 bases and 7 bases, there was a span of 13 bases. Looked up from germline, CDR1 is LGHNA and CDR2 is YSLEER. CDR3 length equals 15 residues.

The chain joins TRBV9 to TRBJ1-5, with 8 bases fitting TRBD1. V was clipped by 4 bases and J by 5 bases; unmatched bases: 2. The CDR3 consists of 13 residues. The germline CDR1 and CDR2 sequences are SGDLS and YYNGEE. Here the CDR3 DNA reads TGTGCCAGCAGCCCGGACAGGGATCAGCCCCAGCATTTT. Residues: CASSPDRDQPQHF. Full variable domain (missing parts from reference TRBV9 and TRBJ1-5): DSGVTQTPKHLITATGQRVTLRCSPRSGDLSVYWYQQSLDQGLQFLIQYYNGEERAKGNILERFSAQQFPDLHSELNLSSLELGDSALYFCASSPDRDQPQHFGDGTRLSIL.

This chain connects TRBV3-1 (or the pseudogene TRBV3-2) to TRBJ2-1; 8 bases agree with TRBD2. V dropped 0 bases and J dropped 6; count of bases not matched to a gene: 10. CDR3 size: 17 residues. Looked up from germline, CDR1 is LGHDT and CDR2 is YNNKEL (reference sequence). CDR3 sequence (DNA): TGTGCCAGCAGCCAAGATGTTACGGGAGGGCTTATCAATGAGCAGTTCTTC. The encoded protein is CASSQDVTGGLINEQFF.

The rearrangement links TRBV18 to TRBJ2-6; 13 bases are a match to TRBD2. The CDR3 loop spans 20 amino acids. The germline V gene encodes CDR1 KGHSH and CDR2 LQKENI. The V gene end was trimmed by 2 bases and the J gene end by 0 bases; junction bases not matched to a gene: 7. CDR3 protein: CASSPWTSGSPDSGANVLTF. CDR3 DNA: TGTGCCAGCTCACCATGGACTAGCGGGAGTCCCGACTCTGGGGCCAACGTCCTGACTTTC.

The rearrangement links TRBV15 to TRBJ2-1; 10 bases line up with TRBD2. Germline lookup yields CDR1 LNHNV and CDR2 YYDKDF (reference sequence). The CDR3 runs to 15 residues. V shed 3 bases, J shed 10 bases, and the junction held 9 bases outside the gene matches. CDR3 DNA: TGTGCCACCAGCAGCGGACTAGCGGTTGTTGGCGAGCAGTTCTTC. The encoded protein is CATSSGLAVVGEQFF.

This clone showed up just once. The V gene is TRBV7-9, the J gene TRBJ1-2; D possibly corresponds to TRBD1 (6 bases). V lost 3 bases, J lost 4 bases, and 15 bases lay in between. The germline V gene has CDR1 SEHNR and CDR2 FQNEAQ (reference sequence). The CDR3 contains 15 residues. The CDR3 protein is CASSFSAGTPYGYTF. The CDR3 DNA sequence: TGTGCCAGCAGCTTCTCCGCAGGGACACCCTATGGCTACACCTTC.

The chain carries TRBV6-5 and TRBJ1-1, with D tentatively TRBD1 (6 bases). Trimming took off 6 bases at V and 0 bases at J, with 11 bases between the two ends. The CDR3 runs 14 residues. Germline V gene lookup returns CDR1 MNHEY and CDR2 SVGAGI. The CDR3 DNA sequence: TGTGCCAGCAGATTGGGGGCCATGAACACTGAAGCTTTCTTT. This gives the protein CASRLGAMNTEAFF.

This chain's CDR3 is CASSQVGQTNYGYTF. The DNA for the CDR3 is TGCGCCAGCAGCCAAGTTGGGCAGACTAACTATGGCTACACCTTC. This chain links TRBV4-3 with TRBJ1-2; no reliable D call. This CDR3 comprises 15 residues. Germline CDR1 reads LGHNA; CDR2 reads YSLEER. The V end lost 1 base, the J end lost 0 bases, and 9 bases lay between the germline ends.

The gene calls are TRBV6-5 and TRBJ1-5; D remains unclear. Germline V gene lookup returns CDR1 MNHEY and CDR2 SVGAGI. This CDR3 region has 13 residues. V was cut by 6 bases and J by 4 bases, with 10 bases left in between. The chain's CDR3 is CASRILLNQPQHF. The CDR3 DNA reads as TGTGCCAGCAGAATCCTTCTAAATCAGCCCCAGCATTTT.

The V and J genes are TRBV4-1 and TRBJ2-1; no reliable D call. Germline CDR1 is MGHRA and CDR2 is YSYEKL. Trimming stripped 1 base from V and 0 bases from J, with 7 bases between. The CDR3 length is 15 residues. CDR3 DNA: TGCGCCAGCAGCCAAGCGAGAAGCTCCTACAATGAGCAGTTCTTC. As protein: CASSQARSSYNEQFF.

The chain combines TRBV6-5 with TRBJ1-5; 7 nucleotides match TRBD1. The CDR3 extends over 15 amino acids. The junction had 8 bases not matched to a gene; V was cut back by 4 bases and J by 5 bases. CDR1 is MNHEY, CDR2 SVGAGI, per germline. The CDR3 here is CASSSRGQYHQPQHF. DNA of the CDR3: TGTGCCAGCAGTTCTCGGGGACAGTATCATCAGCCCCAGCATTTT.

The V call is TRBV7-9, the J call TRBJ2-7; D remains ambiguous. This CDR3 spans 13 amino acids. Per germline, CDR1 SEHNR and CDR2 FQNEAQ (reference sequence). V lost 2 bases, J lost 6 bases, and 11 bases lay in between. The CDR3 reads CASSLSLFSEQYF. CDR3 bases: TGTGCCAGCAGCTTATCCCTGTTTTCCGAGCAGTACTTC.

The V call is TRBV4-1, the J call TRBJ2-5, with D perhaps matching TRBD1 (6 bases). Trimming removed 4 bases from V and 1 base from J, with 16 bases in between. The CDR3 length is 16 residues. From germline, CDR1 is MGHRA and CDR2 YSYEKL. CDR3 sequence (DNA): TGCGCCAGCAGCCGAGAGGTGACAGGAACCCAAGAGACCCAGTACTTC. Its translation: CASSREVTGTQETQYF.

The chain recombines TRBV6-5 with TRBJ2-6; D not certain. Germline values: CDR1 MNHEY, CDR2 SVGAGI. V was clipped by 6 bases and J by 0 bases, with 3 bases between them. The CDR3 consists of 13 residues. In DNA, the CDR3 is TGTGCCAGCAGGGCCTCTGGGGCCAACGTCCTGACTTTC. This encodes CASRASGANVLTF.

This clone showed up just a few times. This sequence joins TRBV3-1 (or the pseudogene TRBV3-2) and TRBJ1-5, with TRBD1 as a possible D gene (6 bases). Looked up from germline, CDR1 is LGHDT and CDR2 is YNNKEL (reference sequence). The CDR3 length is 15 residues. The V gene lost 2 bases and the J gene lost 0 bases, with 8 bases spanning the gap. CDR3 bases: TGTGCCAGCAGCCAACACAGGGATAGCAATCAGCCCCAGCATTTT. This gives the protein CASSQHRDSNQPQHF.

Details on this clone: One end of the junction does not line up with germline, which may come from a read error. The genes are TRBV5-1 and TRBJ1-1; no definite D call. This CDR3 contains 14 residues. CDR1 is SGHRS and CDR2 is YFSETQ in the germline V gene. The CDR3 spells CASRQREVKTEAFF. The CDR3 nucleotides read TGCGCCAGCCGCCAGAGGGAAGTGAAAACTGAAGCTTTCTTT.

V is TRBV5-1 and J is TRBJ2-1; TRBD2 matches 12 bases. V gave up 1 base and J gave up 8 bases; unmatched junction bases: 16. This CDR3 comprises 19 residues. The germline V gene encodes CDR1 SGHRS and CDR2 YFSETQ. The CDR3 nucleotides read TGCGCCAGCAGCTTGCGACTAGCGGGAGCCCCTTTTGATGGCTATGAGCAGTTCTTC. Translated, it gives CASSLRLAGAPFDGYEQFF.

In DNA, the CDR3 is TGTGCCAGCAGCCAAACCAGGATCACTGAAGCTTTCTTT. Protein: CASSQTRITEAFF. This chain joins TRBV14 and TRBJ1-1; D call uncertain. This CDR3 contains 13 residues. CDR1 is SGHDN and CDR2 is FVKESK in the germline V gene. Trimming removed 2 bases at V and 4 bases at J, with 8 bases between.

The chain links TRBV11-1 to TRBJ2-3; 12 bases are a match to TRBD2. In germline, CDR1 is SGHAT, CDR2 FQDESV (reference sequence). The CDR3 is 16 amino acids. The J segment lost 2 bases and the V segment lost 1 base, leaving 1 base of the junction unmatched. The CDR3 nucleotides read TGTGCCAGCAGCTTAGGGACTAGCGGGACCACAGATACGCAGTATTTT. Its translation is CASSLGTSGTTDTQYF.

V usage is TRBV5-6 and J usage is TRBJ1-2; 7 bases align to TRBD1. V trimming: 5 bases; J trimming: 0 bases; junction bases outside the gene matches: 13. The V gene's germline CDR1 is SGHDT and CDR2 YYEEEE. The CDR3 sequence is 17 residues long. CDR3 sequence (DNA): TGTGCCAGCAGTCCCCCCGGTAGGGACAGCTCTAACTATGGCTACACCTTC. Translated: CASSPPGRDSSNYGYTF. Based on the CDR3 plus reference TRBV5-6 and TRBJ1-2, the full variable domain is DAGVTQSPTHLIKTRGQQVTLRCSPKSGHDTVSWYQQALGQGPQFIFQYYEEEERQRGNFPDRFSGHQFPNYSSELNVNALLLGDSALYLCASSPPGRDSSNYGYTFGSGTRLTVV.

The rearrangement uses TRBV11-3 and TRBJ2-1; TRBD2 agrees at 11 bases. CDR1 and CDR2 from the germline V gene are SGHNT and YENEEA. V shed 5 bases, J shed 5 bases, and the junction held 20 bases outside the gene matches. The CDR3 runs to 20 residues. Here the CDR3 DNA reads TGTGCCAGCAGCCCCTGGACTAGCGGGCTCCCCAAGTCGTGGGACAATGAGCAGTTCTTC. Translated: CASSPWTSGLPKSWDNEQFF.

V and J are TRBV9 and TRBJ2-7; D gene uncertain. CDR1 is SGDLS and CDR2 is YYNGEE in the germline V gene. This CDR3 comprises 12 residues. The V end lost 4 bases, the J end lost 1 base, and 6 bases lay between the germline ends. The CDR3 sequence is CASSRASYEQYF. CDR3 in DNA: TGTGCCAGCAGCCGAGCATCCTACGAGCAGTACTTC.

CDR3 residues: CATSDTSGRSSDTQYF. CDR3 sequence (DNA): TGTGCCACCAGTGATACTAGCGGGAGAAGTTCAGATACGCAGTATTTT. This chain links TRBV24-1 with TRBJ2-3; 11 nucleotides line up with TRBD2. Germline loops: CDR1 KGHDR, CDR2 SFDVKD. This CDR3 spans 16 amino acids. Trimming at V came to 3 bases and at J to 4 bases, leaving 5 bases not matched to a gene.

The chain combines TRBV27 with TRBJ1-6; 7 bases align to TRBD1. The V gene's germline CDR1 is MNHEY and CDR2 SMNVEV (reference sequence). The junction had 6 bases not matched to a gene; V was cut back by 6 bases and J by 4 bases. The CDR3 covers 15 residues. CDR3 sequence: CASSLDRAYNSPLHF. The CDR3 region has the DNA TGTGCCAGCAGCCTAGACAGGGCATATAATTCACCCCTCCACTTT.

The chain is built from TRBV7-2 and TRBJ2-3; D ambiguous. This CDR3 contains 15 residues. Germline V gene data show CDR1 as SGHTA and CDR2 as FQGNSA. Trimming left V 2 bases short and J 3 bases short, with 12 bases between. The CDR3 protein is CASSLSTTQTDTQYF. In DNA, the CDR3 is TGTGCCAGCAGCTTAAGTACGACTCAAACAGATACGCAGTATTTT.

This rearrangement joins TRBV11-2 to TRBJ1-1; 10 bases align to TRBD1. CDR1 SGHAT and CDR2 FQNNGV come from the germline V gene. Trimming took 5 bases from V and 5 from J; bases not matched to a gene: 8. This CDR3 contains 15 residues. The CDR3 sequence is CASSPSDRGRTEAFF. Here the CDR3 DNA reads TGTGCCAGCAGCCCCTCCGACAGGGGGCGAACTGAAGCTTTCTTT.

About this clone: This CDR3 is also generated by other DNA sequences in the sample. The chain joins TRBV18 to TRBJ1-5; D unclear. Trimming removed 3 bases from V and 4 bases from J, with 7 bases in between. This CDR3 is built from 13 residues. The germline V gene encodes CDR1 KGHSH and CDR2 LQKENI. This chain's CDR3 is CASSPSGNQPQHF. CDR3 bases: TGTGCCAGCTCACCGTCCGGGAATCAGCCCCAGCATTTT. Supplemented by reference TRBV18 and TRBJ1-5, the full variable domain reads NAGVMQNPRHLVRRRGQEARLRCSPMKGHSHVYWYRQLPEEGLKFMVYLQKENIIDESGMPKERFSAEFPKEGPSILRIQQVVRGDSAAYFCASSPSGNQPQHFGDGTRLSIL.

This clone was seen a single time. The chain joins TRBV5-1 to TRBJ2-1, with 7 bases fitting TRBD2. The junction had 8 bases not matched to a gene; V was cut back by 2 bases and J by 6 bases. The CDR3 loop spans 15 amino acids. Germline V gene sequence: CDR1 SGHRS, CDR2 YFSETQ. CDR3 region: CASSFEGGPSNEQFF. The CDR3 DNA sequence: TGCGCCAGCAGCTTTGAGGGAGGGCCCTCCAATGAGCAGTTCTTC.

J is TRBJ2-7 and V is TRBV24-1, with 7 bases fitting TRBD2. V shed 7 bases, J shed 1 base, and the junction held 12 bases outside the gene matches. Germline-derived CDR1 and CDR2 are KGHDR and SFDVKD. The CDR3 has 16 amino acids. This CDR3 is CATRYWASGTSYEQYF. In DNA form, the CDR3 reads TGTGCCACCAGATACTGGGCTAGCGGAACGTCCTACGAGCAGTACTTC.

The V gene is TRBV5-1, the J gene TRBJ2-2, with D possibly TRBD1 on 6 matching bases. Germline V lookup: CDR1 SGHRS, CDR2 YFSETQ. Trimming took 4 bases from V and 0 from J, leaving 10 bases between them. This CDR3 spans 15 amino acids. CDR3 protein: CASSAGQTNTGELFF. CDR3 DNA: TGCGCCAGCAGCGCTGGACAGACGAACACCGGGGAGCTGTTTTTT.

Only one count was recorded for this clone. The chain combines TRBV3-1 (or the pseudogene TRBV3-2) with TRBJ1-2; D not resolved. The germline gives CDR1 LGHDT, CDR2 YNNKEL (reference sequence). The CDR3 has 11 residues. V gave up 6 bases and J gave up 8 bases, with 10 bases separating them. The CDR3 DNA reads as TGTGCCAGCAGTTACCTAGGAGGCTACACCTTC. Amino acids: CASSYLGGYTF.

The chain joins TRBV29-1 to TRBJ1-4; D remains unclear. Germline V gene lookup returns CDR1 SQVTM and CDR2 ANQGSEA. CDR3 size: 13 residues. V lost 4 bases, J lost 6 bases, and 12 bases lay in between. The CDR3 coding sequence is TGCAGCGTTGGGAAGGGAGCAGATGAAAAACTGTTTTTT. It codes for CSVGKGADEKLFF. Full variable domain (outside the CDR3, taken from reference TRBV29-1 and TRBJ1-4): SAVISQKPSRDICQRGTSLTIQCQVDSQVTMMFWYRQQPGQSLTLIATANQGSEATYESGFVIDKFPISRPNLTFSTLTVSNMSPEDSSIYLCSVGKGADEKLFFGSGTQLSVL.